This TCR beta chain was recovered during a study of T cell responses to AZD1222 COVID-19 vaccine. Whole-study findings and limits: Reports say nearly half of spike-specific TCRs go after unmutated variant regions. Baseline serology detected seropositivity in only six or seven AZD1222 recipients. After the peak T cell response, and only then, were repertoires sampled. Spike-wide vaccine-associated CD4 TCRs dominated at 160-218 and 743-854.

Turning to this clone: Antigen specificity is unknown.

Method: immunoSEQ multiplex PCR; TCRdb's copy keeps in-frame clones and lacks some. Seen here are around 110,000 clones, 87% observed once, and the top ten hold 7.5%. The CDR3 covers 16 residues. The germline V gene encodes CDR1 LNHDA and CDR2 SQIVND (reference sequence). Germline trimming cut 7 bases from V and 2 bases from J; bases unmatched to any gene: 8. The chain has TRBV19 and TRBJ1-5; 10 bases are a match to TRBD1. The sequence derives from an adult in good health. The sample was peripheral blood, taken on day 0 of AZD1222 vaccination. In DNA form, the CDR3 reads TGTGCCAGTAAGAGGGACAGGGGTTTGGGCAATCAGCCCCAGCATTTT. This encodes CASKRDRGLGNQPQHF.